This TCR beta chain was recovered during a study of T cells in Graves' hyperthyroidism and ophthalmopathy. The study's findings and limits: The model made its ophthalmopathy prediction, and onset followed a median approximately 6 months later.

Amplified TCR beta CDR3 regions came from RNA transcripts. Initially, a first-round RT-PCR of the TCR CDR3 employed the HTBI primer set. TCRdb analysed the multiplex PCR reads with MiXCR anew, one entry per CDR3 protein. The table includes 150,000 or so distinct CDR3 sequences, about 9.4% detected once. This clonotype has at least ten counts. The antigen is not known. Exclusion criteria comprised uncontrolled infection, other autoimmune disease, pregnancy or lactation. Germline values: CDR1 MDHEN, CDR2 SYDVKM. The CDR3 runs 13 residues. V gave up 5 bases and J gave up 6 bases, with 11 bases separating them.

The genes are TRBV28 and TRBJ2-4; D call uncertain. This receptor was obtained from a woman between 18 and 29 years old with Graves' hyperthyroidism that later progressed to Graves' ophthalmopathy. Sequencing was carried out using blood. The CDR3 coding sequence is TGTGCCAGCAGTACGACGGACCGAAACATTCAGTACTTC. Protein: CASSTTDRNIQYF. The variable domain in full, completed from reference TRBV28 and TRBJ2-4, reads DVKVTQSSRYLVKRTGEKVFLECVQDMDHENMFWYRQDPGLGLRLIYFSYDVKMKEKGDIPEGYSVSREKKERFSLILESASTNQTSMYLCASSTTDRNIQYFGAGTRLSVL.